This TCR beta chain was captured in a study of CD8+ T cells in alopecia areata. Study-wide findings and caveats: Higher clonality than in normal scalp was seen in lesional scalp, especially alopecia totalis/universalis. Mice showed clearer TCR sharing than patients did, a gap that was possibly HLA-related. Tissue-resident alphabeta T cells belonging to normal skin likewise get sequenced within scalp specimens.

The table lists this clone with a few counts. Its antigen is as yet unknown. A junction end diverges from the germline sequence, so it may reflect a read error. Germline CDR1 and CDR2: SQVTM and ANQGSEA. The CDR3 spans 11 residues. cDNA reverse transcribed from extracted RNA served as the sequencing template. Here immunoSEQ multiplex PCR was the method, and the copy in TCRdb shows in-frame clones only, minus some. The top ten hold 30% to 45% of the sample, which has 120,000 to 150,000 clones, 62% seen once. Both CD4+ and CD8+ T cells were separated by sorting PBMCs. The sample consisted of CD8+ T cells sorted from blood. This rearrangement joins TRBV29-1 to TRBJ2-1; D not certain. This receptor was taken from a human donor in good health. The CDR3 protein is CSLYSNNEQFF. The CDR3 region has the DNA TGCAGCCTATACTCCAACAATGAGCAGTTCTTC.